This T cell receptor (beta chain) was identified in a study of chemoradiotherapy in HPV16-positive cancers. Here immunoSEQ multiplex PCR was the method, and the copy in TCRdb shows in-frame clones only, minus some. Of 30,000 to 40,000 clones listed, around 92% are singletons. Repeated repertoire sampling spanned the course of chemoradiotherapy. This specimen was blood, taken from a patient who underwent chemoradiotherapy. This sequence originates from a human donor with HPV-associated anogenital cancer.

CDR3 in amino acids: CASSVGLAGSEETQYF. The DNA of the CDR3 is TGTGCCAGCAGCGTAGGACTAGCGGGGTCGGAGGAGACCCAGTACTTC. The V gene is TRBV9, the J gene TRBJ2-5, with TRBD2 matching over 11 bases. The V gene end was trimmed by 0 bases and the J gene end by 5 bases; junction bases not matched to a gene: 6. The length of the CDR3 is 16 residues. CDR1 is SGDLS, CDR2 YYNGEE, per germline.